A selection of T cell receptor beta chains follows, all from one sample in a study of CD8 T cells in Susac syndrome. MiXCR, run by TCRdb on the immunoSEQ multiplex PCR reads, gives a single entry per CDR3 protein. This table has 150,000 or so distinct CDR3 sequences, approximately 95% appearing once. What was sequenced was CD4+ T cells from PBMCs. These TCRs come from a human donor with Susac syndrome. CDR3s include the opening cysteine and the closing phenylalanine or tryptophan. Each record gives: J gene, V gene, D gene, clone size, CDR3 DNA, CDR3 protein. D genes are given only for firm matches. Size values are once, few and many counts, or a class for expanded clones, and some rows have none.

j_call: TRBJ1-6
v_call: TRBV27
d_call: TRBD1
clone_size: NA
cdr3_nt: TGTGCCAGCAGTAGTGCGACAGGGAACCGTTCACCCCTCCACTTT
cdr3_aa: CASSSATGNRSPLHF

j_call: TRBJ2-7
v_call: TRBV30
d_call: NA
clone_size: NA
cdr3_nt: TGTGCCTGGAGCGAAACCCTACTTAGCTCCTACGAGCAGTACTTC
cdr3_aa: CAWSETLLSSYEQYF

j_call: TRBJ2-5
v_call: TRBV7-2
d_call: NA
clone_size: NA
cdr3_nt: TGTGCCAGCAGCTTGCGGGAAGGGGAGACCCAGTACTTC
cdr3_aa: CASSLREGETQYF

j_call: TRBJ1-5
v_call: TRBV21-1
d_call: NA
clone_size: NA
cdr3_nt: NA
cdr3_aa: CASSLCGRSNQPQHF

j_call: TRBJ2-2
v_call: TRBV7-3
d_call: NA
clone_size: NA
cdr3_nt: TGTGCCAGCAGCTTGGGGCTAGCCGAGGCCGGGGAGCTGTTTTTT
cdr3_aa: CASSLGLAEAGELFF

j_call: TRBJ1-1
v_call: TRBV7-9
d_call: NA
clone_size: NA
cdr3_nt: TGTGCCAGCAGCTTAGATCTTGGGGCGGGAGCTTTCTTT
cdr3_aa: CASSLDLGAGAFF

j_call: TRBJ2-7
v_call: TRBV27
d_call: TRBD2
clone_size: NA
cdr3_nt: TGTGCCAGCAGTACACGGACTAGCGGGAGGTACGAGCAGTACTTC
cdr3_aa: CASSTRTSGRYEQYF

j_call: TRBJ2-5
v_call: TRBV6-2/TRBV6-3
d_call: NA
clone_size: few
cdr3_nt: TGTGCCAGCAGAAAGGGAATCGAAGAGACCCAGTACTTC
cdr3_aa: CASRKGIEETQYF

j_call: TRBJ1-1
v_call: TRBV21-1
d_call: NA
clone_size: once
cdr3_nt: TGTGCCAGCAGCAAAGCAGGGGGCGGCACTGAAGCTTTCTTT
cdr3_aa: CASSKAGGGTEAFF

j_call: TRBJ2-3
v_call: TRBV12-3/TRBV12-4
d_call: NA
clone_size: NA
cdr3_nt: TGTGCCAGCAGTTTCGGCAGGGACCCTAGCACAGATACGCAGTATTTT
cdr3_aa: CASSFGRDPSTDTQYF

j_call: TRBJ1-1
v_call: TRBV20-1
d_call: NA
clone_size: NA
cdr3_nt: TGCAGTGCTAGGTTGGGGGGACCGAACACTGAAGCTTTCTTT
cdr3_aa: CSARLGGPNTEAFF

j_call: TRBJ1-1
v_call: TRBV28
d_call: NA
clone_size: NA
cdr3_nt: TGTGCCAGCAGTCCGACCCTAGCGGTAATGAACACTGAAGCTTTCTTT
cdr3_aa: CASSPTLAVMNTEAFF

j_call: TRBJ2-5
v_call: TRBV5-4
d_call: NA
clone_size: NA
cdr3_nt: TGTGCCAGCAGCGATCCGGGAAAGCAAGAGACCCAGTACTTC
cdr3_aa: CASSDPGKQETQYF

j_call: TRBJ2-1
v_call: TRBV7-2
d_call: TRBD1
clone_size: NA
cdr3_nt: TGTGCCAGCAGCCATGGGACAGGGAAGTTGACCAATGAGCAGTTCTTC
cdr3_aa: CASSHGTGKLTNEQFF

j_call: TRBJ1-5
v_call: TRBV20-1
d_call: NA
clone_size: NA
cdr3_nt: TGCAGTGCACCTACTGGACAAGCTCCCAATCAGCCCCAGCATTTT
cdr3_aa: CSAPTGQAPNQPQHF

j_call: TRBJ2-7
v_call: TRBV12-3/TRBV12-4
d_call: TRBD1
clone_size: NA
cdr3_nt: TGTGCCAGCAGTACCCCAAAGACAGGGATCGCCTACGAGCAGTACTTC
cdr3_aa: CASSTPKTGIAYEQYF

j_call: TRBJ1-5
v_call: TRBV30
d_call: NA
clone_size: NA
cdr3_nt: TGTGCCTGGAGTGTGGCTTTAATTGGGAATCAGCCCCAGCATTTT
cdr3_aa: CAWSVALIGNQPQHF

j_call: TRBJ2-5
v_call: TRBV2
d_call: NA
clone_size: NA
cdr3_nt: TGTGCCAGCATTAACAGGGTGCTCCGAGAGACCCAGTACTTC
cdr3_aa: CASINRVLRETQYF

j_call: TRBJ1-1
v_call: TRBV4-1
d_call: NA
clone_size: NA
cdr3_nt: TGCGCCAGCAGCCAAGCCGATAGAACCCCTGAAGCTTTCTTT
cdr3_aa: CASSQADRTPEAFF

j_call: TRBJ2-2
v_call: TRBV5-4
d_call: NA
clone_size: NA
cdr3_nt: TGTGCCAGCAGCTTTACGGGGTGGACCGGGGAGCTGTTTTTT
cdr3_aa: CASSFTGWTGELFF

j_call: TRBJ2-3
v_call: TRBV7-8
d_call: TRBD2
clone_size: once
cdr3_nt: TGTGCCAGCAGCCCCTGGACTAGCGGGCTGACAGATACGCAGTATTTT
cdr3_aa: CASSPWTSGLTDTQYF

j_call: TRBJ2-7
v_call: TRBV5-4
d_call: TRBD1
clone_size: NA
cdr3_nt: TGTGCCAGCAGCAAGGGAGGGACAGGGGCCGAGCAGTACTTC
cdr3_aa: CASSKGGTGAEQYF

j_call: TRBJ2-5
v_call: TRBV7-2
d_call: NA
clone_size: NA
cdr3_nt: TGTGCCAGCAGCGATGTCGCGGGGACCCAGTACTTC
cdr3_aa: CASSDVAGTQYF

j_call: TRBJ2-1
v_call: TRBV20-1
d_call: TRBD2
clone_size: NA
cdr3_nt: TGCAGTGCTAGTCGGACTAGCGGGGGGGCAAGTGAGCAGTTCTTC
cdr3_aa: CSASRTSGGASEQFF

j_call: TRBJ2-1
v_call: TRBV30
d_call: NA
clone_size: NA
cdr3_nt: TGTGCCTGGAGTACAGGGTTGGTCTCCTACAATGAACAGTTCTTC
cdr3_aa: CAWSTGLVSYNEQFF

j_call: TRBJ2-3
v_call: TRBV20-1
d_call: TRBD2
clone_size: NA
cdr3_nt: TGCAGTGCTGCAAGCGGGAGTGTAACAGATACGCAGTATTTT
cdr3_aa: CSAASGSVTDTQYF

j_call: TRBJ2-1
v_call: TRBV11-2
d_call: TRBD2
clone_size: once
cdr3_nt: TGTGCCAGCAGCTTAGGTCCCCTGACGGGACTAGCGGGAGGGCGAACCTCCTACAATGAGCAGTTCTTC
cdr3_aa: CASSLGPLTGLAGGRTSYNEQFF

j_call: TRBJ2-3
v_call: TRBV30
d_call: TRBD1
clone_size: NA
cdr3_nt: TGTGCCTGGAGCGCCGACAGGGGCACAGATACGCAGTATTTT
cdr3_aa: CAWSADRGTDTQYF

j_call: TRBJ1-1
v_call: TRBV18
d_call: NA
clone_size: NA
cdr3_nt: TGTGCCAGCTCACCGTCCAACATGAACACTGAAGCTTTCTTT
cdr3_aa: CASSPSNMNTEAFF

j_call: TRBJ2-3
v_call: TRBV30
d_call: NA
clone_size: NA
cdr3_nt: TGTGCCTGGAGCAGGAGGGTCACAGATACGCAGTATTTT
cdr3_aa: CAWSRRVTDTQYF

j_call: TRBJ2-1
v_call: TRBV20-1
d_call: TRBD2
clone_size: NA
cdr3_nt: TGCAGTGCTGATAAAGGGACTAACGGTGAGCAGTTCTTC
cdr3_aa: CSADKGTNGEQFF

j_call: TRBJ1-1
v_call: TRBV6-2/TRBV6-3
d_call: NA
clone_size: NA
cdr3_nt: TGTGCCAGCAGAGACACAGGGTGGGATACTGAAGCTTTCTTT
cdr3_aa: CASRDTGWDTEAFF

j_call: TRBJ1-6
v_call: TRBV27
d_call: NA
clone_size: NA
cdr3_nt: TGTGCCAGCAGTTTGGGCCCCGGGGCCTATAATTCACCCCTCCACTTT
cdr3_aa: CASSLGPGAYNSPLHF

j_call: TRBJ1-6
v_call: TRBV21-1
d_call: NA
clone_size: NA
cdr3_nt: TGTGCCAGCAGCTACCATGGGCAGGGCGTCTCCTATAATTCACCCCTCCACTTT
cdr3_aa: CASSYHGQGVSYNSPLHF

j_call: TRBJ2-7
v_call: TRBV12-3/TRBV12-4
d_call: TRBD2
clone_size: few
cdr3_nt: TGTGCCAGCAGTCGCACTAGCGGGACCTCCTACGAGCAGTACTTC
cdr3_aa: CASSRTSGTSYEQYF

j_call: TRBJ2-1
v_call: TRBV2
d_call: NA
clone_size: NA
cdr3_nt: TGTGCCAGCAGTGTCGGGGCAGGGGATGAGCAGTTCTTC
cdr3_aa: CASSVGAGDEQFF

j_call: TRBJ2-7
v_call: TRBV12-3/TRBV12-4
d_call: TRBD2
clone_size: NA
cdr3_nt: TGTGCCAGCAGACCAATGGGACTAGGGGCCTACGAGCAGTACTTC
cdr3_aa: CASRPMGLGAYEQYF

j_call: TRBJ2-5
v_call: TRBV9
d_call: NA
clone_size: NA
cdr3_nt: TGTGCCAGCAGCGACCGGGACTTCGCAGAGACCCAGTACTTC
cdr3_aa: CASSDRDFAETQYF

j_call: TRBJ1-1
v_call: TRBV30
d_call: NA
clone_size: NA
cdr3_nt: TGTGCCGGGGGGAGACAGGCTAACACTGAAGCTTTCTTT
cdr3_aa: CAGGRQANTEAFF

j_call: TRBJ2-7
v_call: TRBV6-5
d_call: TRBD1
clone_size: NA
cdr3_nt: TGTGCCACCAGTGGACAGGGAATGGGCGAGCAGTACTTC
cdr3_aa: CATSGQGMGEQYF

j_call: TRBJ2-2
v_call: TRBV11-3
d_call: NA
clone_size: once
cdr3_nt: TGTGCCAGCAGCTTAGAGGCAAAGAACACCGGGGAGCTGTTTTTT
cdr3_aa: CASSLEAKNTGELFF

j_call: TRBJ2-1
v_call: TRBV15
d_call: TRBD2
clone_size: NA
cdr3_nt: TGTGCCACCAGCAGAGTGCGGGGGGCATACAATGAGCAGTTCTTC
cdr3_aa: CATSRVRGAYNEQFF

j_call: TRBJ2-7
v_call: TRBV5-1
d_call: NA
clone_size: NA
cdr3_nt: TGCGCCAGCAGGCCGCTTTACGGTGCCTCTTACGAGCAGTACTTC
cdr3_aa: CASRPLYGASYEQYF

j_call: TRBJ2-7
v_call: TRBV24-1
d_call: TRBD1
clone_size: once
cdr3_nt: TGTGCCACCTGCGATAATGCCCCGACAGGGGCCGGCTACGAGCAGTACTTC
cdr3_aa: CATCDNAPTGAGYEQYF

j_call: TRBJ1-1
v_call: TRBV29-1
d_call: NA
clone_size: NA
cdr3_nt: TGCAGCGCCGGAGACAGCTACACTGAAGCTTTCTTT
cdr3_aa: CSAGDSYTEAFF

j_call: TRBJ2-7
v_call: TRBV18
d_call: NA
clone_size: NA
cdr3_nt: TGTGCCAGCTCACCACCGGGGGGGCGCAGGGACGAGCAGTACTTC
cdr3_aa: CASSPPGGRRDEQYF

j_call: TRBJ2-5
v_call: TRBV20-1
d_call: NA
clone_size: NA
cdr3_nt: TGCAGTGCTAGAGATGTACTGCAAGAGACCCAGTACTTC
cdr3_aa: CSARDVLQETQYF

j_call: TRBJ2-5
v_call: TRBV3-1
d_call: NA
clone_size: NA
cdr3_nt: TGTGCCAGCAGCCCCCCAAGGGCTAAGCAAGAGACCCAGTACTTC
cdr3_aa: CASSPPRAKQETQYF

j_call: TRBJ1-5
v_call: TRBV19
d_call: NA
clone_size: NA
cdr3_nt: TGTGCCAGTAGTAGAGCCAGGACCAATCAGCCCCAGCATTTT
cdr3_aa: CASSRARTNQPQHF

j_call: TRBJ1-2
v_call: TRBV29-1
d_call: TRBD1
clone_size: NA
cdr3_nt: TGCAGCGCCCAGGGGACAGGGGCGTACTATGGCTACACCTTC
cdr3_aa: CSAQGTGAYYGYTF

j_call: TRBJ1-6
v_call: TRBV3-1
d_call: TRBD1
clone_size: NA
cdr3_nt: TGTGCCAGCAGCCCACGGGACAGGGAGAATTCACCCCTCCACTTT
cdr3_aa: CASSPRDRENSPLHF

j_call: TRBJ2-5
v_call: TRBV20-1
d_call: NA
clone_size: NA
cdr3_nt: TGCAGTGCTAACCCCGTTCAAGAGACCCAGTACTTC
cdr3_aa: CSANPVQETQYF

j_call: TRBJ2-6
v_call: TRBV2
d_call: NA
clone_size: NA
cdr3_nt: TGTGCCAGCAGTGAAACGAGAACAGGGTCCGGGGCCAACGTCCTGACTTTC
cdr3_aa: CASSETRTGSGANVLTF

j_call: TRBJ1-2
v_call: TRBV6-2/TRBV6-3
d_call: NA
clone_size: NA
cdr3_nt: TGTGCCAGCCGATCTCTCTATGGCTACACCTTC
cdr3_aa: CASRSLYGYTF

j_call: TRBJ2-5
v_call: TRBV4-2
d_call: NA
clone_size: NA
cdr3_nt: TGTGCCAGCAGCCAAAGCACCCCATCCTACCAAGAGACCCAGTACTTC
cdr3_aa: CASSQSTPSYQETQYF

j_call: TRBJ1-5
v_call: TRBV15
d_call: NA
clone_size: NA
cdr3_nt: TGTGCCACCAGCGTTTCCAAACAGCCCCAGCATTTT
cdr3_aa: CATSVSKQPQHF